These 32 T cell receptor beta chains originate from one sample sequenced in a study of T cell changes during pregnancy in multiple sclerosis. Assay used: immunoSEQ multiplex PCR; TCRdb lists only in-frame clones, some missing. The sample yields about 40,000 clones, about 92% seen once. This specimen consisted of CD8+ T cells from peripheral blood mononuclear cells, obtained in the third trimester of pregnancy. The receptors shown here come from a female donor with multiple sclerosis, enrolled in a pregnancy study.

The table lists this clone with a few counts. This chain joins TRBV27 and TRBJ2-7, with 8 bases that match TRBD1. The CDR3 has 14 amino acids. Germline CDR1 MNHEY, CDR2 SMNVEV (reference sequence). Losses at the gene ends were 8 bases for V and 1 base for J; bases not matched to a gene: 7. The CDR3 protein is CASGERDRSYEQYF. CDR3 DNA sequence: TGTGCCAGCGGAGAACGGGACAGGTCCTACGAGCAGTACTTC.

In nucleotides, the CDR3 is TGTGCCACCAGCAGTTTACCGGGACAGAGTTACAATGAGCAGTTCTTC. The encoded protein is CATSSLPGQSYNEQFF. The gene calls are TRBV15 and TRBJ2-1; 7 bases line up with TRBD1. J was trimmed by 4 bases and V by 3 bases; bases with no gene match: 9. Per the germline V gene, CDR1 is LNHNV and CDR2 is YYDKDF (reference sequence). The CDR3 contains 16 residues.

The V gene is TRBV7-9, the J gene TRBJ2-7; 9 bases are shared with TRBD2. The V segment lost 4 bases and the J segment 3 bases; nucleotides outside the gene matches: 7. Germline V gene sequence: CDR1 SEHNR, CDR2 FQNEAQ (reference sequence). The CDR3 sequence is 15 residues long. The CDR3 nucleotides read TGTGCCAGCAGCTCGCGGGGGGGACATATCTACGAGCAGTACTTC. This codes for CASSSRGGHIYEQYF.

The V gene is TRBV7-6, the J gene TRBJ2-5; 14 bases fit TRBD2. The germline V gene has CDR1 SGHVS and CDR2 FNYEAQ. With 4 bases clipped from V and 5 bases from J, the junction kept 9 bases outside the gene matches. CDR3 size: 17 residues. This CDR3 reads CASSWGLAGEDYETQYF. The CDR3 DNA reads TGTGCCAGCAGCTGGGGACTAGCGGGAGAGGACTATGAGACCCAGTACTTC. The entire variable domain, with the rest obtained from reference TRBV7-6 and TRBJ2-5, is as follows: GAGVSQSPRYKVTKRGQDVALRCDPISGHVSLYWYRQALGQGPEFLTYFNYEAQQDKSGLPNDRFSAERPEGSISTLTIQRTEQRDSAMYRCASSWGLAGEDYETQYFGPGTRLLVL.

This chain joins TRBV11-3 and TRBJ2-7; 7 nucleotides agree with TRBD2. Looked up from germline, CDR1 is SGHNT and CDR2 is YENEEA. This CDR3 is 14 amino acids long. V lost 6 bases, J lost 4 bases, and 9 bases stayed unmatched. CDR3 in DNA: TGTGCCAGCAGACGGGCCGAGCGGGGTTACGAGCAGTACTTC. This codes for CASRRAERGYEQYF.

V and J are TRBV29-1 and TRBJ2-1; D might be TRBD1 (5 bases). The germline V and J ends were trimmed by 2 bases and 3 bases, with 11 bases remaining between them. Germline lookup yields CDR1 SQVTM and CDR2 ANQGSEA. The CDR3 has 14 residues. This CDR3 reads CSVELQARYNEQFF. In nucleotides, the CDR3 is TGCAGCGTTGAATTACAGGCCCGCTACAATGAGCAGTTCTTC.

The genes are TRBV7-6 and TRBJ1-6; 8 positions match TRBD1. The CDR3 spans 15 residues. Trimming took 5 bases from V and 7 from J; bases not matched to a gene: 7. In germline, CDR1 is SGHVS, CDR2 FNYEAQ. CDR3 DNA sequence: TGTGCCAGCAGCGCCGGACAGGGATTAAATTCACCCCTCCACTTT. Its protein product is CASSAGQGLNSPLHF. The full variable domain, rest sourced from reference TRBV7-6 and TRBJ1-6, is GAGVSQSPRYKVTKRGQDVALRCDPISGHVSLYWYRQALGQGPEFLTYFNYEAQQDKSGLPNDRFSAERPEGSISTLTIQRTEQRDSAMYRCASSAGQGLNSPLHFGNGTRLTVT.

The CDR3 protein is CASSQEGLISYNEQFF. The CDR3, as DNA: TGTGCCAGCAGCCAAGAGGGACTAATCTCCTACAATGAGCAGTTCTTC. J is TRBJ2-1 and V is TRBV14; 7 bases are shared with TRBD2. The CDR3 is 16 amino acids. The germline gives CDR1 SGHDN, CDR2 FVKESK. With 0 bases clipped from V and 0 bases from J, the junction kept 2 bases outside the gene matches.

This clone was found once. The CDR3 reads CASSYYSGSTDTQYF. The CDR3, as DNA: TGTGCCAGCAGTTACTATAGCGGGAGCACAGATACGCAGTATTTT. This sequence joins TRBV6-5 and TRBJ2-3; 7 bases are shared with TRBD2. Trimming removed 1 base from V and 0 bases from J; junction bases left unmatched: 1. The CDR3 has 15 amino acids. Germline V gene lookup returns CDR1 MNHEY and CDR2 SVGAGI.

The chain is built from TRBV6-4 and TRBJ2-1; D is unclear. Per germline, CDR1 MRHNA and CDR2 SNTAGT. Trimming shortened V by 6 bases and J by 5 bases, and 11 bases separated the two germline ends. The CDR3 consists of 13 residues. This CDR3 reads CASSPNENNEQFF. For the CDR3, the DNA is TGTGCCAGCAGCCCTAATGAAAACAATGAGCAGTTCTTC.

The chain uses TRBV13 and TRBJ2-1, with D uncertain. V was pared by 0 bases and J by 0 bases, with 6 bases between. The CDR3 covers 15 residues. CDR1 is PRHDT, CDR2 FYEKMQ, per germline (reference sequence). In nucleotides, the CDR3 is TGTGCCAGCAGCTTAGGATCGAGCTCCTACAATGAGCAGTTCTTC. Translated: CASSLGSSSYNEQFF.

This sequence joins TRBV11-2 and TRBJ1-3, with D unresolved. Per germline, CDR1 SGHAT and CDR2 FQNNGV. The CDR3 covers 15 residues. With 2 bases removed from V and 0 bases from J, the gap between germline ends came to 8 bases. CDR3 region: CASSLIGSSGNTIYF. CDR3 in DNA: TGTGCCAGCAGCTTAATCGGGAGCTCTGGAAACACCATATATTTT.

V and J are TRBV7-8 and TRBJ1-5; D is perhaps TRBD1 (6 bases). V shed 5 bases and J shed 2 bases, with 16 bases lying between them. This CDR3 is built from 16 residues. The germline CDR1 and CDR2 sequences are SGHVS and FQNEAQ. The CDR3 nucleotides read TGTGCCAGCAGCCCCCTGGGGGCCTCACGCAATCAGCCCCAGCATTTT. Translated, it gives CASSPLGASRNQPQHF.

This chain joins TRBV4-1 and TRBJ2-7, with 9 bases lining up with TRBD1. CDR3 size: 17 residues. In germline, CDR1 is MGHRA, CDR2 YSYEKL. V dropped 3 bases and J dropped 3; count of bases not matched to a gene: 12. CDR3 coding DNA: TGCGCCAGCAGCCAGTTTTTTTCCGGGACAGGGAGCTACGAGCAGTACTTC. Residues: CASSQFFSGTGSYEQYF.

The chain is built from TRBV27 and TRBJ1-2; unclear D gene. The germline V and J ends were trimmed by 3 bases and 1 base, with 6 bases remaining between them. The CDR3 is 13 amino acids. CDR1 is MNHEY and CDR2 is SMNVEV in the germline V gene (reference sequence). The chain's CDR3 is CASSFSSNYGYTF. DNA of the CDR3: TGTGCCAGCAGTTTTTCCAGTAACTATGGCTACACCTTC.

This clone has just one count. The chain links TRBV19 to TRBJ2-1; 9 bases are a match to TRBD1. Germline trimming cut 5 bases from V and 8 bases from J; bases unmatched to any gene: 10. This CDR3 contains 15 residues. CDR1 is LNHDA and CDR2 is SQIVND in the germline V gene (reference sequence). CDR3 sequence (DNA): TGTGCCAGTAGTTATCCGGGACAGGGCTCTGATGAGCAGTTCTTC. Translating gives CASSYPGQGSDEQFF.

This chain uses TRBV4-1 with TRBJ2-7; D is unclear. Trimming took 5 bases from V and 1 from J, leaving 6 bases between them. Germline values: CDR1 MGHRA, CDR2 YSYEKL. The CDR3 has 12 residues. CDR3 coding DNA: TGCGCCAGCAGCGGCAGGTCCTACGAGCAGTACTTC. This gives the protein CASSGRSYEQYF.

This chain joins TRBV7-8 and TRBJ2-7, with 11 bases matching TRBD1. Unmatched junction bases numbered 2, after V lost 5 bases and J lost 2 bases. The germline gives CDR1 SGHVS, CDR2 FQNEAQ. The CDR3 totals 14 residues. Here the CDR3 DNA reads TGTGCCAGCAGCGAGGGACAGGGGGCCTACGAGCAGTACTTC. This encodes CASSEGQGAYEQYF.

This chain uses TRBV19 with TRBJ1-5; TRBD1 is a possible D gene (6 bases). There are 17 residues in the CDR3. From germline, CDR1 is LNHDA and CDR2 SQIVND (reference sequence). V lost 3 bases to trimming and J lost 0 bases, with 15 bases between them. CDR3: CASSIQPQGYSNQPQHF. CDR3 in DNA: TGTGCCAGTAGTATTCAGCCACAGGGATATAGCAATCAGCCCCAGCATTTT. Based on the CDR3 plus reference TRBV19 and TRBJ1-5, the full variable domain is DGGITQSPKYLFRKEGQNVTLSCEQNLNHDAMYWYRQDPGQGLRLIYYSQIVNDFQKGDIAEGYSVSREKKESFPLTVTSAQKNPTAFYLCASSIQPQGYSNQPQHFGDGTRLSIL.

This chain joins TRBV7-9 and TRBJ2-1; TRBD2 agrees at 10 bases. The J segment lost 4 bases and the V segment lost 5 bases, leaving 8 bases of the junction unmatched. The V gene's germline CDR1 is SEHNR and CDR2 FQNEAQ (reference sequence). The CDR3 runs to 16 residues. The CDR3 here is CASSPRTSGLYNEQFF. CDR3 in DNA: TGTGCCAGCAGCCCCCGGACTAGCGGCCTATACAATGAGCAGTTCTTC.

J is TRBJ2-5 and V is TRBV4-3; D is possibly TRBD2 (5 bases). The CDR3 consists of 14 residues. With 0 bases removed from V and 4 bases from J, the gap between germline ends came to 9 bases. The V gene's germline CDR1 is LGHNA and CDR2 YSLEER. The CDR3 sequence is CASSQDAGGETQYF. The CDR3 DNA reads TGCGCCAGCAGCCAAGATGCGGGCGGAGAGACCCAGTACTTC.

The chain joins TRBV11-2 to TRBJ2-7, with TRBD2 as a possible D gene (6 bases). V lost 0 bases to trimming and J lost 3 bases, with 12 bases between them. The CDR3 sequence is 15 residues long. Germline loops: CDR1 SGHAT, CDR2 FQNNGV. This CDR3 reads CASSLDPGVIYEQYF. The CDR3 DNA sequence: TGTGCCAGCAGCTTAGACCCGGGGGTCATCTACGAGCAGTACTTC.

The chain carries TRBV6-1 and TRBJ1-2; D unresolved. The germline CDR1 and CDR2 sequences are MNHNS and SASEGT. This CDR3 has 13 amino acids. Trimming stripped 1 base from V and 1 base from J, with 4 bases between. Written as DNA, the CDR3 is TGTGCCAGCAGTGAAGACAGTAACTATGGCTACACCTTC. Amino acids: CASSEDSNYGYTF.

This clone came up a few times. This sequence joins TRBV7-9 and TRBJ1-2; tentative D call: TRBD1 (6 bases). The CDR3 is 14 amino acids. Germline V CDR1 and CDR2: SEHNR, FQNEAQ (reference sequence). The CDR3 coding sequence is TGTGCAACCCGCAGTTGGGCAGGGGCCCCCGGCTACACCTTC. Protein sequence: CATRSWAGAPGYTF.

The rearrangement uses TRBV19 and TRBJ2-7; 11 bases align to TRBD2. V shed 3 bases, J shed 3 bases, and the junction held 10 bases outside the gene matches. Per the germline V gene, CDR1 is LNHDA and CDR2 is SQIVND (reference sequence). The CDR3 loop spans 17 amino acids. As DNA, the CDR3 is TGTGCCAGTAGTATTTCACTAGCGGGAGAGGGAGGCTACGAGCAGTACTTC. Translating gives CASSISLAGEGGYEQYF. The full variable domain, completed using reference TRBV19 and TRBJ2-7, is DGGITQSPKYLFRKEGQNVTLSCEQNLNHDAMYWYRQDPGQGLRLIYYSQIVNDFQKGDIAEGYSVSREKKESFPLTVTSAQKNPTAFYLCASSISLAGEGGYEQYFGPGTRLTVT.

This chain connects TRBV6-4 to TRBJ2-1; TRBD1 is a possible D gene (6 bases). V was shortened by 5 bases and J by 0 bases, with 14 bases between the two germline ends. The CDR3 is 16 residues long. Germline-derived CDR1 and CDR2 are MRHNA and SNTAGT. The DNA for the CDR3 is TGTGCCAGCAGTTTGCAACCCAGGGGCTCCTACAATGAGCAGTTCTTC. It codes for CASSLQPRGSYNEQFF.

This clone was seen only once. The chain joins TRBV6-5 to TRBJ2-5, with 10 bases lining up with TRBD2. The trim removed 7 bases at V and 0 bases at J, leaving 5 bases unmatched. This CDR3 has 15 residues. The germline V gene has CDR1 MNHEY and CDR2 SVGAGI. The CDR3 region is CASKLAGIHQETQYF. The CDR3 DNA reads TGTGCCAGCAAACTAGCGGGAATACACCAAGAGACCCAGTACTTC.

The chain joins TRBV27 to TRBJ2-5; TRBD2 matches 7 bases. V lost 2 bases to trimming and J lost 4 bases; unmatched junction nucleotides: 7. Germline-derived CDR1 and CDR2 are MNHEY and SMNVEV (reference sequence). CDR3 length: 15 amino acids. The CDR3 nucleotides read TGTGCCAGCAGTTTAGTGCGGGAGCGGGGAGAGACCCAGTACTTC. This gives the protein CASSLVRERGETQYF.

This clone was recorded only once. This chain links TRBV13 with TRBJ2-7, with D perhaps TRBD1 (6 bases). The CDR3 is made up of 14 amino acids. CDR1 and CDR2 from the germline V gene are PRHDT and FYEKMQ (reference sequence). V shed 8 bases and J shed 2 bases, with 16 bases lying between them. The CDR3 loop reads CASGAGTRAYEQYF. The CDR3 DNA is TGTGCCAGCGGCGCCGGGACAAGGGCCTACGAGCAGTACTTC.

The CDR3 DNA reads TGTGCCAGCAGCCACAGTGGCCGGGGGAGGTACGAGCAGTACTTC. This codes for CASSHSGRGRYEQYF. The chain has TRBV27 and TRBJ2-7; possibly TRBD2 for D (6 bases). V was pared by 6 bases and J by 4 bases, with 19 bases between. This CDR3 has 15 residues. Germline V gives CDR1 MNHEY, CDR2 SMNVEV (reference sequence).

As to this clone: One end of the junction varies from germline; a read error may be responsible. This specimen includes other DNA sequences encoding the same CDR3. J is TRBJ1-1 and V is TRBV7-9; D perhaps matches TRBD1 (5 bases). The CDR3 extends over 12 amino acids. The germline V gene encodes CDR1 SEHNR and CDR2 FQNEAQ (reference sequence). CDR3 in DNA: TGTGCCAGCAGCTCGGGACTAGGTGAAGCCTTCTTT. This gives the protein CASSSGLGEAFF.

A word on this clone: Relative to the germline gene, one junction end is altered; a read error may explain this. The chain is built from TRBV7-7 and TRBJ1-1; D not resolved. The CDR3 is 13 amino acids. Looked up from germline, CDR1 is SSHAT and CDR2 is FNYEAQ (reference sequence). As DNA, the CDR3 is TGTGCTAGCAGCTTAGAACGGGGATCTGAAGCTTTCTTT. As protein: CASSLERGSEAFF.